One and the same sample provided the 27 T cell receptor beta chains below, sequenced in a study of shared clonotypes between healthy human individuals. Sequencing used immunoSEQ multiplex PCR; TCRdb keeps in-frame clones, though not all of them. The data show roughly 1,100,000 clones, around 75% seen once. Sequenced input: memory CD4+ T cells sorted from blood. The subset denotes: CD45RA-negative fraction. The receptors here all came from a man aged 18-30 years in good health.

A remark on this clone: At the DNA level, this CDR3 is encoded by other sequences in the same sample as well. This rearrangement joins TRBV30 to TRBJ2-3, with D hard to call. Germline V gene lookup returns CDR1 GTSNPN and CDR2 SVGIG (reference sequence). The CDR3 extends over 12 amino acids. The V end was cut by 4 bases, the J end by 0 bases, with 5 bases between. As DNA, the CDR3 is TGTGCCTGGACCTTCAGCACAGATACGCAGTATTTT. It specifies CAWTFSTDTQYF.

This clone has just one count. The V and J genes are TRBV1 and TRBJ2-2; the table's TRBD2 call for D was not verified on the DNA. TRBV1 is shown as a pseudogene. This CDR3 is built from 15 residues. The CDR3 region has the DNA TGCACCAGCAGCCAACGAGGACTAGCGGCCGGGGAGCTGTTTTTT. It translates to CTSSQRGLAAGELFF.

The rearrangement joins TRBV7-2 to TRBJ2-7, with D possibly matching TRBD2 (5 bases). Germline V gives CDR1 SGHTA, CDR2 FQGNSA. V gave up 3 bases and J gave up 0 bases, with 15 bases separating them. CDR3 length equals 16 residues. The CDR3 region is CASSFGPQRASYEQYF. Here the CDR3 DNA reads TGTGCCAGCAGCTTCGGTCCTCAGAGGGCCTCCTACGAGCAGTACTTC.

The chain combines TRBV9 with TRBJ2-7; the D gene could be TRBD1 or TRBD2 (6 bases each). The CDR3 is 15 residues long. V was shortened by 4 bases and J by 3 bases, with 17 bases between the two germline ends. The germline V gene encodes CDR1 SGDLS and CDR2 YYNGEE. CDR3 DNA sequence: TGTGCCAGCAGCCTTGGGGGCCACGGGGGCTACGAGCAGTACTTC. Translating gives CASSLGGHGGYEQYF.

V gene TRBV9 combines with J gene TRBJ2-7; D possibly corresponds to TRBD2 (5 bases). Germline V CDR1 and CDR2: SGDLS, YYNGEE. This CDR3 is 13 amino acids long. V shed 7 bases and J shed 0 bases, with 11 bases lying between them. CDR3: CASGPTSSYEQYF. Written as DNA, the CDR3 is TGTGCCAGCGGGCCAACTAGCTCCTACGAGCAGTACTTC. The variable domain in full, completed from reference TRBV9 and TRBJ2-7, reads DSGVTQTPKHLITATGQRVTLRCSPRSGDLSVYWYQQSLDQGLQFLIQYYNGEERAKGNILERFSAQQFPDLHSELNLSSLELGDSALYFCASGPTSSYEQYFGPGTRLTVT.

This clone was detected only once. The chain uses TRBV2 and TRBJ2-2; TRBD2 aligns across 14 bases. V dropped 6 bases and J dropped 8; count of bases not matched to a gene: 8. The CDR3 is 16 residues long. CDR1 and CDR2 from the germline V gene are SNHLY and FYNNEI. The CDR3, as DNA: TGTGCCAGCAGCCCGCGGGGACTAGCGGGAGTGGGGGAGCTGTTTTTT. Translation: CASSPRGLAGVGELFF.

This clone was counted once. A read error may be the cause here, since a much bigger clone is one base away. The same CDR3 arises from other DNA sequences in this sample as well. The rearrangement joins TRBV5-1 to TRBJ1-2; D not certain. V lost 0 bases to trimming and J lost 1 base, with 1 base between them. The CDR3 extends over 12 amino acids. CDR1 is SGHRS, CDR2 YFSETQ, per germline. Written as DNA, the CDR3 is TGCGCCAGCAGCTTGGATAACTATGGCTACACCTTC. Protein sequence: CASSLDNYGYTF.

The chain employs TRBV27 and TRBJ1-4, with D unclear. CDR3 length: 13 residues. Deletions cut 0 bases from V and 8 bases from J, with 7 bases between. Per the germline V gene, CDR1 is MNHEY and CDR2 is SMNVEV (reference sequence). Here the CDR3 DNA reads TGTGCCAGCAGTTTATCCCATGGCGAAAAACTGTTTTTT. Translated: CASSLSHGEKLFF.

Comments on this clone: The junction and the germline gene differ at one end; a read error may be behind it. The rearrangement joins TRBV25-1 to TRBJ2-5; 13 bases agree with TRBD2. Germline V gene sequence: CDR1 MGHDK, CDR2 SYGVNS. CDR3 length: 17 amino acids. CDR3 sequence reads: CAGSPTSGRAMGETQYF. In DNA form, the CDR3 reads TGTGCCGGCAGCCCTACTAGCGGGAGGGCCATGGGGGAGACCCAGTACTTC.

The chain carries TRBV25-1 and TRBJ2-5; D is ambiguous. The CDR3 sequence is 14 residues long. Germline CDR1 and CDR2: MGHDK and SYGVNS. Trimming shortened V by 6 bases and J by 0 bases, and 11 bases separated the two germline ends. The CDR3 sequence is CASSDPMYQETQYF. CDR3 DNA sequence: TGTGCCAGCAGCGACCCTATGTACCAAGAGACCCAGTACTTC.

J is TRBJ2-3 and V is TRBV5-1; 10 nucleotides match TRBD1. Germline CDR1 SGHRS, CDR2 YFSETQ. This CDR3 has 15 residues. With V trimmed by 4 bases and J by 3 bases, 5 bases remained unmatched. DNA for the CDR3: TGCGCCAGCAGCCTTTGGGGACAGGGGACAGATACGCAGTATTTT. It codes for CASSLWGQGTDTQYF.

The chain employs TRBV5-6 and TRBJ2-7; tentative D call: TRBD2 (6 bases). CDR3 length equals 14 residues. Trimming removed 3 bases at V and 3 bases at J, with 13 bases between. Per the germline V gene, CDR1 is SGHDT and CDR2 is YYEEEE. CDR3 amino acids: CASSSGSGVYEQYF. CDR3 DNA sequence: TGTGCCAGCAGCTCCGGATCGGGGGTCTACGAGCAGTACTTC.

The chain joins TRBV4-3 to TRBJ2-1; D gene unclear. The CDR3 has 15 amino acids. Germline V gene sequence: CDR1 LGHNA, CDR2 YSLEER. Deletions cut 0 bases from V and 3 bases from J, with 9 bases between. This CDR3 is CASSQEPAFYNEQFF. In DNA, the CDR3 is TGCGCCAGCAGCCAAGAGCCAGCCTTCTACAATGAGCAGTTCTTC.

The chain recombines TRBV6-1 with TRBJ2-2, with TRBD2 matching 7 bases. From germline, CDR1 is MNHNS and CDR2 SASEGT. CDR3 length equals 14 residues. Trimming took 6 bases from V and 6 from J; bases not matched to a gene: 7. The CDR3 DNA follows: TGTGCCAGCAGCGTCACGGGACTATCCGGGGAGCTGTTTTTT. Translating gives CASSVTGLSGELFF.

A single count supports this clone. The chain uses TRBV6-1 and TRBJ1-2, with D possibly being TRBD1 (5 bases). V lost 1 base, J lost 0 bases, and 12 bases lay in between. Germline CDR1 reads MNHNS; CDR2 reads SASEGT. The CDR3 is made up of 16 amino acids. This CDR3 reads CASSEGVRAPNYGYTF. CDR3 nucleotide sequence: TGTGCCAGCAGTGAAGGTGTCAGGGCCCCTAACTATGGCTACACCTTC.

This chain joins TRBV7-2 and TRBJ2-5; the D is unclear. This CDR3 region has 14 residues. The germline V gene encodes CDR1 SGHTA and CDR2 FQGNSA. Trimming removed 5 bases from V and 0 bases from J, with 10 bases in between. Here the CDR3 reads CASSGVRYQETQYF. CDR3 coding DNA: TGTGCCAGCAGCGGAGTACGATACCAAGAGACCCAGTACTTC.

The chain links TRBV5-1 to TRBJ1-4; a possible D gene is TRBD1 (6 bases). Between the trimmed V and J ends, which lost 0 bases and 8 bases, there was a span of 17 bases. Germline V gene lookup returns CDR1 SGHRS and CDR2 YFSETQ. The CDR3 runs 16 residues. The CDR3, as DNA: TGCGCCAGCAGCTTGGAGGGGGGCGGTACGAAGGAAAAACTGTTTTTT. This encodes CASSLEGGGTKEKLFF.

The count of this clone is one. J is TRBJ2-1 and V is TRBV2; maybe TRBD2 (5 bases). V was clipped by 4 bases and J by 5 bases, with 15 bases between them. The CDR3 length is 15 residues. CDR1 and CDR2 (germline): SNHLY, FYNNEI. The CDR3 is CASSGFGGSNNEQFF. In DNA, the CDR3 is TGTGCCAGCAGTGGGTTTGGCGGGTCCAACAATGAGCAGTTCTTC.

The chain links TRBV5-6 to TRBJ1-2; D may be TRBD1 (6 bases). The ends were cut back, 0 bases at V and 7 bases at J, with 13 bases in the middle. The CDR3 contains 14 residues. The germline V gene has CDR1 SGHDT and CDR2 YYEEEE. CDR3 region: CASSLGQVFGGYTF. Here the CDR3 DNA reads TGTGCCAGCAGCTTGGGACAGGTCTTTGGTGGCTACACCTTC.

The chain combines TRBV10-3 with TRBJ2-5; TRBD2 matches at 9 bases. CDR3 length: 15 residues. The germline V gene has CDR1 ENHRY and CDR2 SYGVKD. Unmatched junction bases numbered 5, after V lost 4 bases and J lost 2 bases. The chain's CDR3 is CAISGSAGGQETQYF. CDR3 in DNA: TGTGCCATCAGTGGGTCAGCGGGGGGTCAAGAGACCCAGTACTTC.

This chain uses TRBV11-2 with TRBJ2-3; D remains unclear. This CDR3 region has 12 residues. CDR1 and CDR2 from the germline V gene are SGHAT and FQNNGV. With 3 bases removed from V and 5 bases from J, the gap between germline ends came to 6 bases. The CDR3 loop reads CASSLLLDTQYF. CDR3 sequence (DNA): TGTGCCAGCAGCTTGCTACTAGATACGCAGTATTTT.

V usage is TRBV4-1 and J usage is TRBJ1-5; D call uncertain. This CDR3 contains 16 residues. V gave up 4 bases and J gave up 8 bases, with 21 bases separating them. Germline CDR1 and CDR2: MGHRA and YSYEKL. The CDR3 is CASSLSEAGQNEPQHF. CDR3 nucleotides: TGCGCCAGCAGCCTCTCAGAGGCAGGCCAAAATGAGCCCCAGCATTTT.

The chain uses TRBV7-9 and TRBJ1-5; D not resolved. V was trimmed by 2 bases and J by 2 bases, leaving 7 bases between them. Looked up from germline, CDR1 is SEHNR and CDR2 is FQNEAQ (reference sequence). The CDR3 consists of 14 residues. DNA for the CDR3: TGTGCCAGCAGCTTAAACAGTGGCAATCAGCCCCAGCATTTT. Encoded protein: CASSLNSGNQPQHF.

CDR3: CASSLGDRGLYGYTF. In DNA, the CDR3 is TGTGCCAGCAGCTTAGGAGACAGGGGGCTTTATGGCTACACCTTC. The chain employs TRBV7-2 and TRBJ1-2, with 10 bases that match TRBD1. J gave up 5 bases and V 1 base, and 4 bases lay outside the gene matches. Germline CDR1 reads SGHTA; CDR2 reads FQGNSA. The CDR3 loop spans 15 amino acids.

The CDR3 here is CASSYSGHLFNQPQHF. The CDR3 bases are TGTGCCAGCAGTTACTCGGGACATCTATTTAATCAGCCCCAGCATTTT. The J gene is TRBJ1-5, the V gene TRBV6-7, with D possibly TRBD1 on 6 matching bases. TRBV6-7 is an ORF, with its function uncertain. There are 16 residues in the CDR3. V was cut by 0 bases and J by 4 bases, with 13 bases left in between.

V gene TRBV30 combines with J gene TRBJ1-2, with a tentative D call TRBD1 (6 bases). The CDR3 is made up of 15 amino acids. Trimming removed 0 bases at V and 5 bases at J, with 16 bases between. CDR1 is GTSNPN and CDR2 is SVGIG in the germline V gene (reference sequence). The CDR3: CAWSVLGGAQYGYTF. The CDR3 nucleotides are TGTGCCTGGAGTGTACTAGGGGGGGCACAGTATGGCTACACCTTC.

The rearrangement uses TRBV7-9 and TRBJ2-1; the D gene is possibly TRBD2 (6 bases). Germline V lookup: CDR1 SEHNR, CDR2 FQNEAQ (reference sequence). V gave up 1 base and J gave up 7 bases, with 11 bases separating them. The CDR3 is 14 amino acids. CDR3 DNA sequence: TGTGCCAGCAGCTTAGTAGGAGGGTTGAATGAGCAGTTCTTC. Residues: CASSLVGGLNEQFF.